The 26 T cell receptor beta chains below come from one sample, sequenced in a study of vaccination and CD4 T cells after COVID-19. Scientists ran DNA taken from cultured CD4+ T cells through the Oncomine TCR Beta short-read assay for sequencing. TCRdb reprocessed the PCR reads via MiXCR and lists one record per CDR3 protein. The sample comprises about 14,000 distinct CDR3 sequences, around 60% of which are singletons, and roughly a fifth rests with the top ten. No antigen is known for these receptors. Treatment indicated: approximately 9-day PBMC culture with coronavirus spike peptide pools or control peptides (ViraFEST assay). Sequencing used CD4+ T cells from blood, cultured in vitro. These receptors all come from a human donor who had recovered from COVID-19.

This chain links TRBV12-3 or TRBV12-4 with TRBJ1-2, with D unclear. The CDR3 consists of 14 residues. V lost 5 bases to trimming and J lost 5 bases, with 15 bases between them. The CDR3 sequence: CASSPLWFRYGYTF. The CDR3, as DNA: TGTGCCAGCAGTCCCCTTTGGTTTAGGTATGGCTACACCTTC.

This chain links TRBV27 with TRBJ1-6; tentative D call: TRBD1 (5 bases). V was pared by 2 bases and J by 5 bases, with 7 bases between. The CDR3 is made up of 14 amino acids. In germline, CDR1 is MNHEY, CDR2 SMNVEV (reference sequence). The CDR3 loop reads CASSLDSNNSPLHF. The CDR3 DNA reads TGTGCCAGCAGTTTAGACAGTAATAATTCACCCCTCCACTTT.

This clonotype showed up just a few times. The J gene is TRBJ1-2, the V gene TRBV2; no reliable D call. This CDR3 region has 14 residues. The germline CDR1 and CDR2 sequences are SNHLY and FYNNEI. Trimming removed 1 base at V and 4 bases at J, with 10 bases between. In DNA, the CDR3 is TGTGCCAGCAGTGAAGAGCCTCGGGGCTATGGCTACACCTTC. Translating gives CASSEEPRGYGYTF.

The table lists this clonotype with a few counts. The chain couples TRBV7-2 to TRBJ1-1; D gene unclear. V was pared by 5 bases and J by 2 bases, with 15 bases between. Germline V gene data show CDR1 as SGHTA and CDR2 as FQGNSA. There are 15 residues in the CDR3. CDR3 DNA: TGTGCCAGCAGCCCAGAGGGTGCTGTAAACACTGAAGCTTTCTTT. Translation gives CASSPEGAVNTEAFF.

DNA for the CDR3: TGTGCCAGCAGTTACGACGGACTAGCCCCCAACTTCCGGGAGACCCAGTACTTC. Protein sequence: CASSYDGLAPNFRETQYF. The chain recombines TRBV6-2 or TRBV6-3 with TRBJ2-5, with TRBD2 matching 8 bases. From germline, CDR1 is MNHEY and CDR2 SVGEGT. The CDR3 contains 18 residues. Unmatched junction bases numbered 16, after V lost 2 bases and J lost 5 bases.

The V gene is TRBV28, the J gene TRBJ2-5; 7 bases line up with TRBD2. The germline gives CDR1 MDHEN, CDR2 SYDVKM. The CDR3 has 14 residues. The J segment lost 4 bases and the V segment lost 6 bases, leaving 8 bases of the junction unmatched. The CDR3 nucleotides are TGTGCCAGCAGCATGGGGGGAGGGCGAGAGACCCAGTACTTC. Translation: CASSMGGGRETQYF.

The CDR3 loop reads CAAQGAGYGYTF. The CDR3 nucleotides are TGTGCCGCCCAGGGGGCAGGCTATGGCTACACCTTC. This chain links TRBV28 with TRBJ1-2; the match to TRBD1 covers 8 bases. The CDR3 length is 12 residues. Germline V gene sequence: CDR1 MDHEN, CDR2 SYDVKM. The V segment lost 11 bases and the J segment 4 bases; nucleotides outside the gene matches: 6.

The chain combines TRBV7-2 with TRBJ1-2; D not resolved. Trimming stripped 6 bases from V and 4 bases from J, with 12 bases between. The length of the CDR3 is 13 residues. Germline assignment: CDR1 SGHTA and CDR2 FQGNSA. The CDR3 DNA reads TGTGCCAGCAGTCCCCCGGCGGTCTATGGCTACACCTTC. Translation gives CASSPPAVYGYTF.

This clonotype came up a few times. V and J are TRBV28 and TRBJ2-1, with 13 bases that match TRBD2. With V trimmed by 3 bases and J by 2 bases, 10 bases remained unmatched. There are 19 residues in the CDR3. The germline V gene has CDR1 MDHEN and CDR2 SYDVKM. CDR3 coding DNA: TGTGCCAGCAGTTTCCAGAGGACTAGCGGGAGATTAGCCTACAATGAGCAGTTCTTC. It translates to CASSFQRTSGRLAYNEQFF.

This chain joins TRBV10-3 and TRBJ1-1; 7 bases line up with TRBD1. Germline V CDR1 and CDR2: ENHRY, SYGVKD. Trimming took 6 bases from V and 6 from J; bases not matched to a gene: 16. CDR3 length: 16 residues. Here the CDR3 reads CAIRTGRGLQGAEAFF. The CDR3 DNA follows: TGTGCCATCAGGACGGGCAGGGGTCTCCAGGGGGCTGAAGCTTTCTTT.

The V gene is TRBV20-1, the J gene TRBJ2-5, with 7 bases aligning to TRBD2. Germline V gives CDR1 DFQATT, CDR2 SNEGSKA (reference sequence). V dropped 1 base and J dropped 1; count of bases not matched to a gene: 9. The CDR3 has 16 amino acids. CDR3 residues: CSARGGEGRGQETQYF. The CDR3 nucleotides are TGCAGTGCTAGAGGGGGGGAGGGAAGGGGCCAAGAGACCCAGTACTTC.

The gene calls are TRBV7-9 and TRBJ2-1; 14 bases line up with TRBD2. Germline CDR1 is SEHNR and CDR2 is FQNEAQ (reference sequence). J gave up 7 bases and V 5 bases, and 7 bases lay outside the gene matches. CDR3 size: 16 residues. For the CDR3, the DNA is TGTGCCAGCAGCGCTCCGGGACTAGCGGGAGTAAATGAGCAGTTCTTC. Amino acid sequence: CASSAPGLAGVNEQFF. The full variable domain, its missing parts supplied by reference TRBV7-9 and TRBJ2-1, is DTGVSQNPRHKITKRGQNVTFRCDPISEHNRLYWYRQTLGQGPEFLTYFQNEAQLEKSRLLSDRFSAERPKGSFSTLEIQRTEQGDSAMYLCASSAPGLAGVNEQFFGPGTRLTVL.

This chain links TRBV20-1 with TRBJ2-7; 9 nucleotides line up with TRBD1. The CDR3 is 14 residues long. V dropped 7 bases and J dropped 1; count of bases not matched to a gene: 8. Germline-derived CDR1 and CDR2 are DFQATT and SNEGSKA (reference sequence). The CDR3: CSVKQGASSYEQYF. CDR3 bases: TGCAGTGTCAAACAGGGGGCAAGTTCCTACGAGCAGTACTTC.

The V and J genes are TRBV28 and TRBJ1-2; D gene ambiguous. The CDR3 spans 13 residues. From germline, CDR1 is MDHEN and CDR2 SYDVKM. Trimming pared 4 bases from V and 1 base from J, leaving 7 bases between. CDR3 bases: TGTGCCAGCAGTTCCCCACGTAACTATGGCTACACCTTC. Translating it yields CASSSPRNYGYTF.

CDR3: CSSAGLAMETQYF. The CDR3 DNA is TGCAGTTCCGCCGGTCTAGCGATGGAGACCCAGTACTTC. V and J are TRBV20-1 and TRBJ2-5; D might be TRBD2 (6 bases). The germline gives CDR1 DFQATT, CDR2 SNEGSKA (reference sequence). There are 13 residues in the CDR3. Trimming stripped 8 bases from V and 5 bases from J, with 18 bases between.

The rearrangement links TRBV10-3 to TRBJ1-2; weak D call: TRBD1 (5 bases). Trimming took off 2 bases at V and 5 bases at J, with 12 bases between the two ends. Germline V gives CDR1 ENHRY, CDR2 SYGVKD. This CDR3 spans 14 amino acids. The CDR3 DNA is TGTGCCATCAGTGAGGCAGGGCTGTCGTATGGCTACACCTTC. Its translation is CAISEAGLSYGYTF.

This clonotype was recorded only once. This rearrangement joins TRBV19 to TRBJ1-1; 9 bases are a match to TRBD1. After removal of 4 bases from V and 6 bases from J, the junction contained 9 bases not matched to a gene. From germline, CDR1 is LNHDA and CDR2 SQIVND (reference sequence). This CDR3 is built from 15 residues. CDR3 bases: TGTGCCAGTAGTACCCTGCTGGGACAGGGCTCTGAAGCTTTCTTT. Amino acid sequence: CASSTLLGQGSEAFF.

The chain uses TRBV19 and TRBJ1-2, with TRBD1 identical over 8 bases. Per germline, CDR1 LNHDA and CDR2 SQIVND (reference sequence). The CDR3 sequence is 13 residues long. After removal of 10 bases from V and 6 bases from J, the junction contained 10 bases not matched to a gene. The CDR3 sequence: CATSPDRVDGYTF. Written as DNA, the CDR3 is TGTGCCACTTCCCCGGACAGGGTCGATGGCTACACCTTC.

The V and J genes are TRBV20-1 and TRBJ1-1; 10 bases are a match to TRBD1. In germline, CDR1 is DFQATT, CDR2 SNEGSKA (reference sequence). V shed 4 bases and J 2 bases; nucleotides not matched to a gene: 7. This CDR3 has 15 amino acids. This CDR3 reads CSATDRGRGNTEAFF. The CDR3 DNA is TGCAGTGCTACAGACAGGGGGCGCGGAAACACTGAAGCTTTCTTT.

This clonotype was found a few times. This chain uses TRBV5-8 with TRBJ1-5; D remains unclear. CDR1 SGHTS and CDR2 YDEGEE come from the germline V gene. V gave up 1 base and J gave up 7 bases, with 3 bases separating them. The CDR3 runs to 11 residues. The CDR3 DNA reads as TGTGCCAGCAGCTTGAGGCAGCCCCAGCATTTT. The encoded protein is CASSLRQPQHF.

This CDR3 reads CASSDEGSSGNTIYF. The DNA for the CDR3 is TGTGCCAGCAGTGATGAGGGGTCAAGTGGAAACACCATATATTTT. The chain employs TRBV12-3 or TRBV12-4 and TRBJ1-3; a weak D match, TRBD1 (5 bases). The CDR3 covers 15 residues. V dropped 5 bases and J dropped 3 bases, with 14 bases sitting between them.

This CDR3 is CASNPGGRSYNEQFF. The CDR3 DNA reads TGTGCCAGCAACCCAGGGGGACGCTCCTACAATGAGCAGTTCTTC. The V call is TRBV7-6, the J call TRBJ2-1; 7 bases are shared with TRBD1. Germline V gene sequence: CDR1 SGHVS, CDR2 FNYEAQ. Trimming removed 7 bases from V and 0 bases from J; junction bases left unmatched: 6. The CDR3 sequence is 15 residues long.

This clonotype has a handful of counts. The V gene is TRBV24-1, the J gene TRBJ1-5; perhaps TRBD1 as D (5 bases). CDR1 is KGHDR and CDR2 is SFDVKD in the germline V gene. The CDR3 loop spans 16 amino acids. With 4 bases removed from V and 5 bases from J, the gap between germline ends came to 17 bases. CDR3 region: CATSDTGPEGHQPQHF. For the CDR3, the DNA is TGTGCCACCAGTGACACTGGTCCGGAGGGGCATCAGCCCCAGCATTTT.

The V gene is TRBV2, the J gene TRBJ2-3; 7 nucleotides align to TRBD2. With 4 bases clipped from V and 2 bases from J, the junction kept 3 bases outside the gene matches. The CDR3 has 14 amino acids. Per the germline V gene, CDR1 is SNHLY and CDR2 is FYNNEI. This CDR3 reads CASSGRGFTDTQYF. CDR3 nucleotides: TGTGCCAGCAGTGGGCGGGGGTTCACAGATACGCAGTATTTT.

The chain couples TRBV6-2 or TRBV6-3 to TRBJ2-5, with D possibly being TRBD2 (6 bases). From germline, CDR1 is MNHEY and CDR2 SVGEGT. V gave up 2 bases and J gave up 1 base, with 14 bases separating them. This CDR3 is built from 16 residues. In DNA form, the CDR3 reads TGTGCCAGCAGTTACGTTGAAGCGGGTCTCCAAGAGACCCAGTACTTC. Its protein product is CASSYVEAGLQETQYF.

V usage is TRBV7-3 and J usage is TRBJ2-5, with 13 nucleotides matching TRBD2. The CDR3 has 15 residues. The trim removed 3 bases at V and 5 bases at J, leaving 3 bases unmatched. The V gene's germline CDR1 is SGHTA and CDR2 FQGTGA. The chain's CDR3 is CASSFGTSGIETQYF. The CDR3 nucleotides read TGTGCCAGCAGCTTCGGGACTAGCGGGATCGAGACCCAGTACTTC.